This T cell receptor beta chain was obtained from a study of human T cells and chemical hapten exposure. Findings and limits, study-wide: Among TCRs, those above 1 in 1000 frequency were unaffected by DPC sensitization.

Stated time point: healthy volunteer bleed at 2 weeks. Unseparated into fractions, whole blood served as the source from which total RNA was extracted. This clonotype was picked up many times. What it recognizes is unknown. V lost 5 bases and J lost 1; bases outside the gene matches: 27. There are 22 residues in the CDR3. CDR1 and CDR2 (germline): PRHDT, FYEKMQ (reference sequence). As the library was built, unique molecular identifiers were attached to individual cDNA molecules. In the original processing: The number of TCRs in each sample had a median of roughly 100,000 and spanned roughly 23,224 to 750,000. One entry per CDR3 protein, called by TCRdb with MiXCR from the RACE reads. What appears here as the V and J calls and clone size reflects TCRdb's work, not the paper's. Of some 50,000 distinct CDR3 sequences listed, around 4% are singletons.

The sample comprised whole blood. The gene calls are TRBV13 and TRBJ2-7; 9 nucleotides agree with TRBD1. The TCR originated in a female donor in good health. Some clones in this sample may be carry-over from other donors' samples. This CDR3 is CASSAEYLTGGTEEFRSYEQYF. Written as DNA, the CDR3 is TGTGCCAGCAGCGCAGAATATCTTACAGGGGGCACGGAAGAGTTTAGGTCCTACGAGCAGTACTTC. The variable domain in full, completed from reference TRBV13 and TRBJ2-7, reads AAGVIQSPRHLIKEKRETATLKCYPIPRHDTVYWYQQGPGQDPQFLISFYEKMQSDKGSIPDRFSAQQFSDYHSELNMSSLELGDSALYFCASSAEYLTGGTEEFRSYEQYFGPGTRLTVT.